The 5 T cell receptor beta chains presented below share a single source sample, sequenced in a study of blood T cell repertoires in COVID-19. Sequenced by immunoSEQ multiplex PCR; TCRdb stores in-frame clones only, minus some. The sample carries approximately 140,000 clones, almost 85% recorded once. Sequenced material: peripheral blood. The receptors stem from a human donor with acute or convalescent COVID-19. The donor label of this sample is uncertain.

The chain uses TRBV19 and TRBJ2-3; TRBD1 matches at 8 bases. The V segment lost 0 bases and the J segment 2 bases; nucleotides outside the gene matches: 4. This CDR3 region has 16 residues. CDR1 LNHDA and CDR2 SQIVND come from the germline V gene (reference sequence). CDR3 region: CASSIDGQGPTDTQYF. The CDR3 nucleotides read TGTGCCAGTAGTATAGATGGACAGGGACCCACAGATACGCAGTATTTT.

The chain combines TRBV6-6 with TRBJ2-7; TRBD1 aligns across 7 bases. The germline V gene has CDR1 MNHNY and CDR2 SVGAGI (reference sequence). There are 12 residues in the CDR3. The V gene end was trimmed by 8 bases and the J gene end by 7 bases; junction bases not matched to a gene: 8. The CDR3 nucleotides are TGTGCCAGCGGGACAGTGTCCTGGGAGCAGTACTTC. Amino acid sequence: CASGTVSWEQYF.

This chain uses TRBV5-4 with TRBJ1-2; D remains ambiguous. The germline V and J ends were trimmed by 0 bases and 3 bases, with 9 bases remaining between them. The CDR3 runs to 14 residues. From germline, CDR1 is SGHNT and CDR2 YYREEE (reference sequence). This CDR3 is CASSLAGGDYGYTF. The DNA for the CDR3 is TGTGCCAGCAGCTTGGCCGGCGGGGACTATGGCTACACCTTC.

The V call is TRBV30, the J call TRBJ1-5, with TRBD1 identical over 7 bases. The CDR3 consists of 14 residues. Trimming removed 4 bases from V and 2 bases from J; junction bases left unmatched: 5. Per the germline V gene, CDR1 is GTSNPN and CDR2 is SVGIG (reference sequence). Written as DNA, the CDR3 is TGTGCCTGGACCCTCGACAGGGGCAATCAGCCCCAGCATTTT. It codes for CAWTLDRGNQPQHF.

This chain uses TRBV19 with TRBJ2-4; 9 bases are a match to TRBD1. J gave up 8 bases and V 4 bases, and 6 bases lay outside the gene matches. CDR1 is LNHDA and CDR2 is SQIVND in the germline V gene (reference sequence). This CDR3 contains 14 residues. CDR3 DNA sequence: TGTGCCAGTAGTACACAGGGGGCAGGGGACATTCAGTACTTC. Amino acid sequence: CASSTQGAGDIQYF. The complete variable domain, with remaining parts taken from reference TRBV19 and TRBJ2-4, reads DGGITQSPKYLFRKEGQNVTLSCEQNLNHDAMYWYRQDPGQGLRLIYYSQIVNDFQKGDIAEGYSVSREKKESFPLTVTSAQKNPTAFYLCASSTQGAGDIQYFGAGTRLSVL.